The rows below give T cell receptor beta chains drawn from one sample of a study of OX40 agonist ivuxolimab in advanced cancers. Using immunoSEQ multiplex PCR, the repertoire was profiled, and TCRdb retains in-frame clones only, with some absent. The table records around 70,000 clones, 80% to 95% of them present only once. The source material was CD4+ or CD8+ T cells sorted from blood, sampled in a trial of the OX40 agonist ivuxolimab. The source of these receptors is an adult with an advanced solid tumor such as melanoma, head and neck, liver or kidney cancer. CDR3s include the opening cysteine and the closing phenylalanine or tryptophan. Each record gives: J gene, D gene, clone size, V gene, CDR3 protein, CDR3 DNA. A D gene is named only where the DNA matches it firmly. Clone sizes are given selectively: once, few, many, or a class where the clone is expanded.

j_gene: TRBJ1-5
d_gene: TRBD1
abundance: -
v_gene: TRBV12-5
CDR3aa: CASGLTDRAEAQHF
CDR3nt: TGTGCTAGTGGCCTGACTGACAGGGCGGAAGCCCAGCATTTT

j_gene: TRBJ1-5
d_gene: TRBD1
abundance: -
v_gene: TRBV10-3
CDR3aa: CAISESSGGQPQHF
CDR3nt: TGTGCCATCAGTGAGTCTTCAGGGGGACAGCCCCAGCATTTT

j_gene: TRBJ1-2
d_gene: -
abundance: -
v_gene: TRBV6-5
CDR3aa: CASSYTVEGVNGYTF
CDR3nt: TGTGCCAGCAGTTACACCGTAGAGGGGGTGAATGGCTACACCTTC

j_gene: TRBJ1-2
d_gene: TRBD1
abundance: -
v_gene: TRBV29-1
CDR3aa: CSVVGTGASYGYTF
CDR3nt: TGCAGCGTTGTAGGGACAGGAGCTTCCTATGGCTACACCTTC

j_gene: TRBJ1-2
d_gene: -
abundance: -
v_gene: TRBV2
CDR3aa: CASPSRVDYGYTF
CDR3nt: TGTGCCAGTCCCTCGCGAGTGGACTATGGCTACACCTTC

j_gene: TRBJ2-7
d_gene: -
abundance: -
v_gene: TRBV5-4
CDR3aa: CASAPWGGVYEQYF
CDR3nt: TGTGCCAGCGCCCCTTGGGGCGGAGTCTACGAGCAGTACTTC

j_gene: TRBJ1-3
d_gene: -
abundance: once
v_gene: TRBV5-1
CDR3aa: CASSLDRVGDGNTIYF
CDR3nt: TGCGCCAGCAGCTTGGACAGGGTTGGGGATGGAAACACCATATATTTT

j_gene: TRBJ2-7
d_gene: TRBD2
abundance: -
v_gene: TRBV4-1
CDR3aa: CASSQEGGRAYEQYF
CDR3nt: TGCGCCAGCAGCCAAGAGGGGGGGAGGGCCTACGAGCAGTACTTC

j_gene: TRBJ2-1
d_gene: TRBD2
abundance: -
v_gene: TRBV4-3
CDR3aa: CASSQDGLAGAYNEQFF
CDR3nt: TGCGCCAGCAGCCAAGACGGGCTAGCGGGGGCCTACAATGAGCAGTTCTTC

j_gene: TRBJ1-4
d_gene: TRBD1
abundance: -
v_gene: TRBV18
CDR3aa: CASSPSPGQSTNEKLFF
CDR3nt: TGTGCCAGCTCACCATCTCCGGGACAGTCAACTAATGAAAAACTGTTTTTT

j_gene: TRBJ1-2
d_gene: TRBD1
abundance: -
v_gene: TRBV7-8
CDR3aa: CASSPGQGGYGYTF
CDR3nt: TGTGCCAGCAGCCCGGGACAGGGGGGCTATGGCTACACCTTC

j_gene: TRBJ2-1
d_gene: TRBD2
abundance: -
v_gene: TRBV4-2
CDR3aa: CASSHGSGGQYNEQFF
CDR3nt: TGTGCCAGCAGCCATGGTAGCGGGGGGCAATACAATGAGCAGTTCTTC

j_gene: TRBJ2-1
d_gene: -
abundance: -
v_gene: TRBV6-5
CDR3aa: CASSYSRMNEQFF
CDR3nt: TGTGCCAGCAGTTACTCAAGGATGAATGAGCAGTTCTTC

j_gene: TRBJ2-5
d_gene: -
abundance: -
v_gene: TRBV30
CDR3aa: CAWTTVSETQYF
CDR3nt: TGTGCCTGGACGACAGTGAGTGAGACCCAGTACTTC

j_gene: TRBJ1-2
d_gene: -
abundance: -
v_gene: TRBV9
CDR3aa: CASSVGHYGYTF
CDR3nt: TGTGCCAGCAGCGTAGGCCACTATGGCTACACCTTC

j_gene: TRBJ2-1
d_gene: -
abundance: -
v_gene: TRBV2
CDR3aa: CASTPWSSYNEQFF
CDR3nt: TGTGCCAGCACGCCTTGGAGCTCCTACAATGAGCAGTTCTTC

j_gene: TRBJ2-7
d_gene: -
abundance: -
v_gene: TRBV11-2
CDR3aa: CASSLDSSYEQYF
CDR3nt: TGTGCCAGCAGCTTAGATTCCTCCTACGAGCAGTACTTC

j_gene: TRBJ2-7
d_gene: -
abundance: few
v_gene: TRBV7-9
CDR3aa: CASSEVDRLDYEQYF
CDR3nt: TGTGCCAGCAGCGAAGTGGACCGCCTAGACTACGAGCAGTACTTC

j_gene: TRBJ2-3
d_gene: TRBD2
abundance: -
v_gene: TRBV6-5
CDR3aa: CASSYGGADTQYF
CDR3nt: TGTGCCAGCAGTTACGGGGGGGCAGATACGCAGTATTTT

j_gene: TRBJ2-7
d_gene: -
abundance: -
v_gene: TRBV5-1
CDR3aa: CASSYRVGPYEQYF
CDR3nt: TGCGCCAGCAGCTACAGGGTTGGTCCCTACGAGCAGTACTTC

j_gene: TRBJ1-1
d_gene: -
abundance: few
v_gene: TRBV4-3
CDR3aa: CASSQVWGSHTEAFF
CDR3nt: TGCGCCAGCAGCCAAGTTTGGGGGTCCCACACTGAAGCTTTCTTT

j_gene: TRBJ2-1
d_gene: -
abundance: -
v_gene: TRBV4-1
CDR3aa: CASSLGQDYNEQFF
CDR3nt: TGCGCCAGCAGCCTCGGACAAGACTACAATGAGCAGTTCTTC

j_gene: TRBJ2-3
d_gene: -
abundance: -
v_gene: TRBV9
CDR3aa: CASSVQGTSTDTQYF
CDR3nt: TGTGCCAGCAGCGTACAGGGGACCTCCACAGATACGCAGTATTTT

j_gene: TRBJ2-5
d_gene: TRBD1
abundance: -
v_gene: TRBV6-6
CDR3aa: CASSPGQQETQYF
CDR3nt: TGTGCCAGCAGCCCGGGACAGCAAGAGACCCAGTACTTC

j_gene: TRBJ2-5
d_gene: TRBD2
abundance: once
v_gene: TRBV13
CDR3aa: CASSPRTRTAQETQYF
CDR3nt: TGTGCCAGCAGCCCAAGGACTAGGACCGCCCAAGAGACCCAGTACTTC

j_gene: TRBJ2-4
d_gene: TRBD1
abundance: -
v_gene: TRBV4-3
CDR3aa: CASSQDLTGDIQYF
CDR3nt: TGCGCCAGCAGCCAAGATCTCACAGGGGACATTCAGTACTTC

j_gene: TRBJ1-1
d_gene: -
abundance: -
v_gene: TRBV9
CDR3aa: CASSVSGVNTEAFF
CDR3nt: TGTGCCAGCAGCGTCTCCGGTGTTAACACTGAAGCTTTCTTT

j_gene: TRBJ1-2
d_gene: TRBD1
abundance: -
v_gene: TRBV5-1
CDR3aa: CASKRDREMSF
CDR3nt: TGCGCCAGCAAGAGGGACAGGGAAATGTCCTTC

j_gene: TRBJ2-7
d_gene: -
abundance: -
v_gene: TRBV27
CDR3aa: CASSPSVGAHLYEQYF
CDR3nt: TGTGCCAGCAGTCCTTCGGTAGGGGCCCACCTCTACGAGCAGTACTTC

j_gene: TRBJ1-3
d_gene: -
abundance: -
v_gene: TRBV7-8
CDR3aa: CASSLKGMGQSGNTIYF
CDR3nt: TGTGCCAGCAGCTTAAAAGGCATGGGGCAGTCTGGAAACACCATATATTTT

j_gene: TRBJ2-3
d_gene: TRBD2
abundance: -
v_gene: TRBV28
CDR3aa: CASSLYSGGRKDTQYF
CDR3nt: TGTGCCAGCAGTTTATATTCGGGGGGGAGAAAAGATACGCAGTATTTT

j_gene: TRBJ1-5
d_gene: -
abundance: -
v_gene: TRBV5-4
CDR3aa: CASSLAGGEPQHF
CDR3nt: TGTGCCAGCAGCTTGGCCGGCGGGGAGCCCCAGCATTTT

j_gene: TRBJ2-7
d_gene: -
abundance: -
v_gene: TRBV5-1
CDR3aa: CASSWSQISDGSYEQYF
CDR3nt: TGCGCCAGCAGCTGGAGCCAGATCTCGGACGGGTCCTACGAGCAGTACTTC

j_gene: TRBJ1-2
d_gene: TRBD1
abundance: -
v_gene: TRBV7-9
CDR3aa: CASSGPGQFYGYTF
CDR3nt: TGTGCCAGCAGCGGGCCGGGACAGTTCTATGGCTACACCTTC

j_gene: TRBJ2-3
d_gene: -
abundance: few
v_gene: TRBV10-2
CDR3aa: CASRRLATDTQYF
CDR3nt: TGCGCCAGCAGACGGCTAGCAACAGATACGCAGTATTTT

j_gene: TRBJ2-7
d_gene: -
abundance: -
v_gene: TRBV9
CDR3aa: CASSEDGNIYEQYF
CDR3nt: TGTGCCAGCAGCGAGGACGGAAATATCTACGAGCAGTACTTC

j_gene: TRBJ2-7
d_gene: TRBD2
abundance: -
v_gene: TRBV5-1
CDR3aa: CASSSGGGIGPYEQYF
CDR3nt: TGCGCCAGCAGCTCGGGCGGGGGGATAGGACCCTACGAGCAGTACTTC

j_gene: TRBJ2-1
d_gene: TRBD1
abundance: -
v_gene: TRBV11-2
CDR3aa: CASSFLTGNDEQFF
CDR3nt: TGTGCCAGCAGCTTTTTGACAGGGAACGATGAGCAGTTCTTC

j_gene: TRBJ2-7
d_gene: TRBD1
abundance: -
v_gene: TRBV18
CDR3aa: CASSGQGYEQYF
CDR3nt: TGTGCCAGCTCAGGACAGGGGTACGAGCAGTACTTC

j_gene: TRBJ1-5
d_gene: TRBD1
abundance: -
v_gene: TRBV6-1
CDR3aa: CASSSRDRGNQPQHF
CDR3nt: TGTGCCAGCAGCTCACGGGACAGGGGAAATCAGCCCCAGCATTTT

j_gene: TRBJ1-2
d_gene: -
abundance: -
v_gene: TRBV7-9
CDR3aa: CASSLSGAGSNYGYTF
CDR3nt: TGTGCCAGCAGCCTAAGCGGGGCAGGGTCAAACTATGGCTACACCTTC

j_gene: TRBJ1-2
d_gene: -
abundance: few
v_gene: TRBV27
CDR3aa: CASKRGGTGDYGYTF
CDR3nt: TGTGCCAGCAAAAGGGGAGGGACCGGCGACTATGGCTACACCTTC

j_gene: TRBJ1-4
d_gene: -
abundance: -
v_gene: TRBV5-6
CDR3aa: CASSLAVNEKLFF
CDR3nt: TGTGCCAGCAGCTTGGCGGTTAATGAAAAACTGTTTTTT

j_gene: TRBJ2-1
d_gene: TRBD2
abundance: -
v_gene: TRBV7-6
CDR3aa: CASSLVSGDVYEQFF
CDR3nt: TGTGCCAGCAGCTTAGTCAGCGGGGACGTGTATGAGCAGTTCTTC

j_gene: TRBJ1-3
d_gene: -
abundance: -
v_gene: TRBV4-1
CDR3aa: CASSQIQAGVGNTIYF
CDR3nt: TGCGCCAGCAGCCAAATCCAGGCGGGGGTCGGAAACACCATATATTTT

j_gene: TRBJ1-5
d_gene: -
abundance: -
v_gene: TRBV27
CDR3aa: CASRLGVEGQPQHF
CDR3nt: TGTGCCAGCAGGCTAGGGGTAGAGGGTCAGCCCCAGCATTTT

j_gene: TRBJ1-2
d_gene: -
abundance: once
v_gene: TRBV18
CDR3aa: CASSPPTSGSGDGYTF
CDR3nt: TGTGCCAGCTCACCACCGACTTCAGGAAGTGGCGACGGCTACACCTTC